The next 23 T cell receptor beta chains were all read from a single sample in a study of blood T cell repertoires in COVID-19. The assay was immunoSEQ multiplex PCR, and TCRdb's table has in-frame clones only and misses some. The profile shows about 240,000 clones, around four fifths of them singletons. The material sequenced was peripheral blood. These receptors were taken from a man aged 25-45 years who had recovered from COVID-19.

V usage is TRBV7-9 and J usage is TRBJ2-1; 7 nucleotides align to TRBD1. Trimming at V came to 5 bases and at J to 4 bases, leaving 8 bases not matched to a gene. The germline gives CDR1 SEHNR, CDR2 FQNEAQ (reference sequence). This CDR3 is 15 amino acids long. The CDR3 here is CASSPPGTDYNEQFF. CDR3 bases: TGTGCCAGCAGCCCGCCCGGGACAGATTACAATGAGCAGTTCTTC. Using reference TRBV7-9 and TRBJ2-1 for the parts outside the CDR3, the full variable domain is DTGVSQNPRHKITKRGQNVTFRCDPISEHNRLYWYRQTLGQGPEFLTYFQNEAQLEKSRLLSDRFSAERPKGSFSTLEIQRTEQGDSAMYLCASSPPGTDYNEQFFGPGTRLTVL.

The V call is TRBV10-3, the J call TRBJ2-7; TRBD1 aligns across 7 bases. Losses at the gene ends were 9 bases for V and 7 bases for J; bases not matched to a gene: 9. The CDR3 runs to 12 residues. Germline V gives CDR1 ENHRY, CDR2 SYGVKD. The CDR3 region is CAIGTGQREQYV. CDR3 DNA sequence: TGTGCCATAGGAACGGGACAGAGAGAGCAGTACGTC.

The J gene is TRBJ2-5, the V gene TRBV7-9; 13 nucleotides align to TRBD2. In germline, CDR1 is SEHNR, CDR2 FQNEAQ (reference sequence). The J segment lost 4 bases and the V segment lost 4 bases, leaving 6 bases of the junction unmatched. The CDR3 extends over 16 amino acids. The CDR3 loop reads CASSSRTSGGGETQYF. CDR3 nucleotide sequence: TGTGCCAGCAGCTCGCGGACTAGCGGGGGAGGAGAGACCCAGTACTTC.

The V gene is TRBV2, the J gene TRBJ2-7; the match to TRBD2 covers 9 bases. The length of the CDR3 is 15 residues. Germline CDR1 reads SNHLY; CDR2 reads FYNNEI. The junction had 6 bases not matched to a gene; V was cut back by 6 bases and J by 0 bases. CDR3 coding DNA: TGTGCCAGCAGGGTTAGCGGGGGACTCTCCTACGAGCAGTACTTC. Its protein is CASRVSGGLSYEQYF.

J is TRBJ2-7 and V is TRBV10-3, with D possibly matching TRBD2 (7 bases). Germline V gives CDR1 ENHRY, CDR2 SYGVKD. CDR3 size: 15 residues. Trimming shortened V by 6 bases and J by 0 bases, and 15 bases separated the two germline ends. CDR3 coding DNA: TGTGCCATCAGGTTTGAGGGGGGGCCCTCCTACGAGCAGTACTTC. Translating it yields CAIRFEGGPSYEQYF.

This clone has more than one count but fewer than ten. This chain connects TRBV19 to TRBJ1-1, with a weak D call TRBD1 (6 bases). From germline, CDR1 is LNHDA and CDR2 SQIVND (reference sequence). Trimming stripped 6 bases from V and 1 base from J, with 12 bases between. The CDR3 is made up of 14 amino acids. The DNA of the CDR3 is TGTGCCAGTAGCCAGGGACAACGGAACACTGAAGCTTTCTTT. Encoded protein: CASSQGQRNTEAFF. The complete variable domain, with remaining parts taken from reference TRBV19 and TRBJ1-1, reads DGGITQSPKYLFRKEGQNVTLSCEQNLNHDAMYWYRQDPGQGLRLIYYSQIVNDFQKGDIAEGYSVSREKKESFPLTVTSAQKNPTAFYLCASSQGQRNTEAFFGQGTRLTVV.

The V call is TRBV11-2, the J call TRBJ1-1, with a tentative D call TRBD1 (5 bases). Germline values: CDR1 SGHAT, CDR2 FQNNGV. The CDR3 sequence is 15 residues long. V lost 7 bases and J 4 bases, leaving 19 bases between the germline ends. CDR3 loop: CASTSTAGPVTEAFF. DNA for the CDR3: TGTGCCAGCACATCTACCGCAGGGCCGGTCACTGAAGCTTTCTTT.

The chain has TRBV19 and TRBJ1-2, with 10 bases matching TRBD1. CDR3 length: 17 amino acids. CDR1 and CDR2 (germline): LNHDA, SQIVND (reference sequence). V trimming: 6 bases; J trimming: 0 bases; junction bases outside the gene matches: 10. CDR3 region: CASSVGTGVGSNYGYTF. The DNA of the CDR3 is TGTGCCAGTAGCGTTGGGACAGGGGTTGGGTCTAACTATGGCTACACCTTC.

The chain has TRBV2 and TRBJ2-5, with 8 bases matching TRBD1. V trimming: 4 bases; J trimming: 9 bases; junction bases outside the gene matches: 19. The CDR3 is 17 amino acids. Germline V gives CDR1 SNHLY, CDR2 FYNNEI. The CDR3 reads CASSGNRGAATTVAQYF. CDR3 in DNA: TGTGCCAGCAGTGGAAACAGGGGGGCGGCCACTACCGTGGCCCAGTACTTC.

This chain connects TRBV4-1 to TRBJ1-4, with TRBD1 as a possible D gene (5 bases). Looked up from germline, CDR1 is MGHRA and CDR2 is YSYEKL. The CDR3 sequence is 17 residues long. V lost 2 bases to trimming and J lost 2 bases, with 15 bases between them. Here the CDR3 DNA reads TGCGCCAGCAGCCAATTTCCTACAGGCTCCACTAATGAAAAACTGTTTTTT. Translated, it gives CASSQFPTGSTNEKLFF.

The rearrangement uses TRBV7-9 and TRBJ1-1; D not resolved. Germline assignment: CDR1 SEHNR and CDR2 FQNEAQ (reference sequence). The CDR3 is made up of 14 amino acids. V gave up 6 bases and J gave up 4 bases, with 15 bases separating them. The CDR3 loop reads CASRADTGSTEAFF. In nucleotides, the CDR3 is TGTGCCAGCAGGGCCGACACTGGGAGCACTGAAGCTTTCTTT.

The chain employs TRBV5-4 and TRBJ1-2; 9 nucleotides match TRBD1. This CDR3 is 15 amino acids long. The germline gives CDR1 SGHNT, CDR2 YYREEE (reference sequence). V was pared by 2 bases and J by 6 bases, with 8 bases of the junction left unmatched. The CDR3 DNA reads as TGTGCCAGCAGCTTAGCCGGGACAGGGACCCATGGCTACACCTTC. Translated: CASSLAGTGTHGYTF.

The rearrangement uses TRBV18 and TRBJ2-1; perhaps TRBD1 as D (6 bases). The germline V and J ends were trimmed by 2 bases and 4 bases, with 15 bases remaining between them. The CDR3 runs to 16 residues. Per germline, CDR1 KGHSH and CDR2 LQKENI. In DNA, the CDR3 is TGTGCCAGCTCACCAGGCGCTACAGGGTCATACAATGAGCAGTTCTTC. Its translation is CASSPGATGSYNEQFF. The full variable domain, completed using reference TRBV18 and TRBJ2-1, is NAGVMQNPRHLVRRRGQEARLRCSPMKGHSHVYWYRQLPEEGLKFMVYLQKENIIDESGMPKERFSAEFPKEGPSILRIQQVVRGDSAAYFCASSPGATGSYNEQFFGPGTRLTVL.

This chain links TRBV7-9 with TRBJ2-2, with 11 bases identical to TRBD2. The CDR3 extends over 16 amino acids. Looked up from germline, CDR1 is SEHNR and CDR2 is FQNEAQ (reference sequence). V gave up 4 bases and J gave up 1 base; unmatched junction bases: 2. The CDR3 sequence is CASSSGTSGNTGELFF. The CDR3 nucleotides read TGTGCCAGCAGCTCAGGGACTAGCGGGAACACCGGGGAGCTGTTTTTT.

V is TRBV5-5 and J is TRBJ2-1, with a weak D call TRBD2 (5 bases). The CDR3 runs to 13 residues. Germline V gene sequence: CDR1 SGHKS, CDR2 YYEKEE (reference sequence). The ends were cut back, 4 bases at V and 6 bases at J, with 11 bases in the middle. The CDR3 loop reads CASSEPGSNEQFF. The CDR3 DNA is TGTGCCAGCAGCGAACCGGGGTCCAATGAGCAGTTCTTC.

This clone was detected only once. The CDR3 loop reads CASSLTGGAAEQYF. DNA of the CDR3: TGTGCCAGCTCACTCACAGGGGGCGCGGCCGAGCAGTACTTC. The gene calls are TRBV18 and TRBJ2-7; TRBD1 agrees at 9 bases. Trimming at V came to 4 bases and at J to 6 bases, leaving 7 bases not matched to a gene. The length of the CDR3 is 14 residues. Germline V lookup: CDR1 KGHSH, CDR2 LQKENI.

The V gene is TRBV28, the J gene TRBJ2-5; TRBD2 agrees at 7 bases. The CDR3 sequence is 15 residues long. CDR1 is MDHEN, CDR2 SYDVKM, per germline. V was pared by 6 bases and J by 6 bases, with 13 bases of the junction left unmatched. The CDR3 bases are TGTGCCAGCAGCTATCCCGGGGCCGGGGGGAAGACCCAGTACTTC. Translated, it gives CASSYPGAGGKTQYF.

J is TRBJ2-7 and V is TRBV28, with D perhaps TRBD2 (6 bases). Germline V lookup: CDR1 MDHEN, CDR2 SYDVKM. Deletions cut 4 bases from V and 3 bases from J, with 16 bases between. This CDR3 spans 15 amino acids. The CDR3, as DNA: TGTGCCAGCAGTTCCCCCTCACTGGGGGGCTACGAGCAGTACGTC. This encodes CASSSPSLGGYEQYV.

The rearrangement joins TRBV5-8 to TRBJ2-7; 7 bases are shared with TRBD1. The CDR3 loop spans 14 amino acids. Germline-derived CDR1 and CDR2 are SGHTS and YDEGEE. V dropped 4 bases and J dropped 6; count of bases not matched to a gene: 10. CDR3 amino acids: CASSGTGVGGEQYV. CDR3 nucleotides: TGTGCCAGCAGCGGAACAGGGGTAGGGGGCGAGCAGTACGTC.

The chain employs TRBV7-9 and TRBJ1-2, with a tentative D call TRBD1 (6 bases). V shed 4 bases and J shed 0 bases, with 24 bases lying between them. Germline V CDR1 and CDR2: SEHNR, FQNEAQ (reference sequence). The CDR3 loop spans 19 amino acids. CDR3 bases: TGTGCCAGCAGCTATCCCCCGGGACAAAATCTTCGAGCTAACTATGGCTACACCTTC. It specifies CASSYPPGQNLRANYGYTF.

V gene TRBV27 combines with J gene TRBJ2-5; D uncertain. This CDR3 has 12 residues. Germline CDR1 and CDR2: MNHEY and SMNVEV (reference sequence). Deletions cut 9 bases from V and 4 bases from J, with 12 bases between. The CDR3: CARLTPSETQYF. The CDR3, as DNA: TGTGCCAGACTCACCCCCTCAGAGACCCAGTACTTC.

The chain employs TRBV2 and TRBJ2-7; weak D call: TRBD1 (6 bases). V shed 9 bases and J shed 2 bases, with 17 bases lying between them. Germline assignment: CDR1 SNHLY and CDR2 FYNNEI. The CDR3 is 14 residues long. CDR3 DNA sequence: TGTGCCAGTGACCTCGGACAGACGACCTACGAGCAGTACTTC. Translated: CASDLGQTTYEQYF.

The V call is TRBV5-1, the J call TRBJ2-2; D gene ambiguous. V gave up 1 base and J gave up 0 bases, with 10 bases separating them. The germline CDR1 and CDR2 sequences are SGHRS and YFSETQ. The CDR3 contains 16 residues. CDR3 protein: CASSLSEAANTGELFF. CDR3 bases: TGCGCCAGCAGCTTGAGCGAGGCGGCGAACACCGGGGAGCTGTTTTTT.